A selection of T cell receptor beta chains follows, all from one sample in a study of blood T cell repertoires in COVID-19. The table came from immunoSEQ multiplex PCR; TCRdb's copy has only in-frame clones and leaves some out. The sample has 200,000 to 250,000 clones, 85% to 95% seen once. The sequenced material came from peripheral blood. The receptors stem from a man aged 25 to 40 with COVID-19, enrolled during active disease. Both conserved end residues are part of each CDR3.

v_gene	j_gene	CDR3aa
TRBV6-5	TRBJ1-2	CAGNGGGGYTF
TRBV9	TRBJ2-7	CASSQGGAYEQYF
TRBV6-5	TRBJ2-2	CASRTGGVGGELFF
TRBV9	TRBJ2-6	CASSAHPTGGSGANVLTF
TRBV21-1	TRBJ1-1	CASSKERTDRVNTEAFF
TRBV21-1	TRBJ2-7	CASSKALTGYEQYF
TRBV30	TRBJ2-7	CAWGLYEQYF
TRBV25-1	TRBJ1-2	CASSASYGSLNGYTF
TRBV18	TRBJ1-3	CASSPATGGVFSGNTIYF
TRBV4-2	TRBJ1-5	CASSQDRGTTQAQHF
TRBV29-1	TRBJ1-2	CSVHGIQATSGYTF
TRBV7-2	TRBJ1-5	CASSSRQGQPQHF
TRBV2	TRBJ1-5	CASRAHRGRSNQPQHF
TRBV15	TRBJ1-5	CATSSLLDIANQPQHF
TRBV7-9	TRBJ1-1	CASSLDLRVSTEAFF
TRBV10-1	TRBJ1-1	CASSEGAREAFF
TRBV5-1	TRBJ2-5	CASSRTSGLEETQYF
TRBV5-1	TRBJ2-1	CASSRGQGSYNEQFF
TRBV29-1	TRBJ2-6	CSVNRFIRDTPLRANVLTF
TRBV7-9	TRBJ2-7	CASSTTSGGPSKGSYEQYF
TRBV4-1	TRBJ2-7	CASSQMTGYEQYF
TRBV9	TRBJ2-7	CASSLQGAGEQYF
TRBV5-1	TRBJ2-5	CASSYKRGEQETQYF
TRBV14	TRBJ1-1	CASSLLERMNTEAFF
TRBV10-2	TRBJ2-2	CASGRDSRTGELFF
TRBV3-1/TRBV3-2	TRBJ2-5	CASSLGQGNLQETQYF
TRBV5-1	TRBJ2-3	CASSGLAGGSTDTQYF
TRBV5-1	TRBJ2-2	CASSLTGGTGELFF
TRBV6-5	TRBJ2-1	CASSSPRGDNEQFF
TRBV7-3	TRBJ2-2	CASSLNPGLNTGELFF
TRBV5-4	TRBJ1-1	CASSLAGGDTEAFF
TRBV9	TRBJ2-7	CASSVGGNTYEQYF
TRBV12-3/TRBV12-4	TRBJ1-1	CASSFNRKAFF
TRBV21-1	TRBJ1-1	CASSTSRPIQVMNTEAFF
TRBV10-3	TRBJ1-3	CAIGTGTGNTIYF
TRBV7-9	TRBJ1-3	CASSLPGQGAHHSGNTIYF
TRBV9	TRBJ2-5	CASSLGSGPQETQYF
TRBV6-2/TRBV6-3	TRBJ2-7	CASSGRQGKHEQYF
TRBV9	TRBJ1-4	CASSGGDRDRAEKLFF
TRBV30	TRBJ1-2	CAWSGGGDYGYTF
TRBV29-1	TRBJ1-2	CSVGQGSYGYTF
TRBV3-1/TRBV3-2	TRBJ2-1	CASSQQTQGSEQFF
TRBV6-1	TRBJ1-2	CASSERTGSFGYTF
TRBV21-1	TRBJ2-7	CASSKYRYEQYF
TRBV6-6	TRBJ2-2	CASLGAGIGELFF
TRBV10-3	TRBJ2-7	CAISDGGDWGYEQYF